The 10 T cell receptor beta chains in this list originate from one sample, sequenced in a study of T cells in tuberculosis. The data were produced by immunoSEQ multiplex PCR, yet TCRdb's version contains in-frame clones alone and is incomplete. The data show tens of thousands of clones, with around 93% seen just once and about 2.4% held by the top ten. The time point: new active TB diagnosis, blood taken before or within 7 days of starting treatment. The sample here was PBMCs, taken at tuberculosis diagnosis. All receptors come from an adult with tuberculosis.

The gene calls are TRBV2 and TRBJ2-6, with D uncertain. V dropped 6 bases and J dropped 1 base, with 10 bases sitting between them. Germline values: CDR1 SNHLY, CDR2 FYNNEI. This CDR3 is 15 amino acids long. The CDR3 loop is CASSAGQSGANVLTF. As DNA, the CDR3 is TGTGCCAGCAGCGCAGGCCAGTCTGGGGCCAACGTCCTGACTTTC.

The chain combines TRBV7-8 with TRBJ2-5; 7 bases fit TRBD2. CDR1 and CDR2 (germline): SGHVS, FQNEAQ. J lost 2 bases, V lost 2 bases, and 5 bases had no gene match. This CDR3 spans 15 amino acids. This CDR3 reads CASSLWASGQETQYF. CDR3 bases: TGTGCCAGCAGCTTATGGGCTAGCGGACAAGAGACCCAGTACTTC.

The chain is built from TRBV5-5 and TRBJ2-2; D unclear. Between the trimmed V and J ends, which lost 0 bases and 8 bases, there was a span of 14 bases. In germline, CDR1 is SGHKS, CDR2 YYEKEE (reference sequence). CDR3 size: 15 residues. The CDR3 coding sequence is TGTGCCAGCAGCTTGGGAGGAGCGTCGGATGGGGAGCTGTTTTTT. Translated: CASSLGGASDGELFF.

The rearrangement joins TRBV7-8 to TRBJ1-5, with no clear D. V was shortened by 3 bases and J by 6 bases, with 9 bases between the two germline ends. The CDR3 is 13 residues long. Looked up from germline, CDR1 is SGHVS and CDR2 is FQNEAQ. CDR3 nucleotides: TGTGCCAGCAGCTTTGAGGGATTTCAGCCCCAGCATTTT. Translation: CASSFEGFQPQHF.

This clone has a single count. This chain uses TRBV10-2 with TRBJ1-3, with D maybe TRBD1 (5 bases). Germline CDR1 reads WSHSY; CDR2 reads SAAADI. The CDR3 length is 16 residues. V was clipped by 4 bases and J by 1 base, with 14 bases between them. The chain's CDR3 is CASSAIWGESGNTIYF. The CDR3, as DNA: TGCGCCAGCAGTGCCATTTGGGGGGAGTCTGGAAACACCATATATTTT.

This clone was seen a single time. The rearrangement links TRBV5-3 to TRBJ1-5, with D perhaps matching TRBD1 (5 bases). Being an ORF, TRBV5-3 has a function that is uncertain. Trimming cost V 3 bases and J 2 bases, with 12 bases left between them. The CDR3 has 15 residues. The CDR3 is CARSSHRGGNQPQHF. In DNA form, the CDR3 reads TGTGCCAGAAGCTCCCATCGGGGGGGCAATCAGCCCCAGCATTTT.

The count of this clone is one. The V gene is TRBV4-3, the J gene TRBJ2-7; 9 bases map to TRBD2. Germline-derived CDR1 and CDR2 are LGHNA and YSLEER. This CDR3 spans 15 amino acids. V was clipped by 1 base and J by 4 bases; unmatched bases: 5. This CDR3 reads CASSQALAGPYEQYF. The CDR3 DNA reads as TGCGCCAGCAGCCAAGCCCTAGCGGGGCCATACGAGCAGTACTTC.

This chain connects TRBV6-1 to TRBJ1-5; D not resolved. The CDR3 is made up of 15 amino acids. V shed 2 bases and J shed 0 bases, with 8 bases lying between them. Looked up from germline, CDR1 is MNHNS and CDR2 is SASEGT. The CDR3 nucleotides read TGTGCCAGCAGTGAACCCCGTTATAGCAATCAGCCCCAGCATTTT. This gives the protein CASSEPRYSNQPQHF.

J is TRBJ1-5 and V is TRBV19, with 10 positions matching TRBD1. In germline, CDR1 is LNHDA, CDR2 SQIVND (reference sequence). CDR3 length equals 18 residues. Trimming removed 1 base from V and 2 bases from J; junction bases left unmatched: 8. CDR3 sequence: CASSIVLRQGAGNQPQHF. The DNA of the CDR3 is TGTGCCAGTAGTATAGTGCTTCGACAGGGGGCGGGCAATCAGCCCCAGCATTTT.

Written as DNA, the CDR3 is TGTGCCAGCAGTTCCGTGGGGGGGGTCTCCTACAATGAGCAGTTCTTC. This codes for CASSSVGGVSYNEQFF. The chain employs TRBV28 and TRBJ2-1, with 7 bases fitting TRBD2. In germline, CDR1 is MDHEN, CDR2 SYDVKM. The V and J ends lost 4 bases and 0 bases, in that order; junction bases with no gene match: 6. The CDR3 contains 16 residues.